The T cell receptor beta chain described here comes from a study of blood T cell repertoires in COVID-19. Study at large: From the United States, Italy and Spain came samples of acute and convalescent COVID-19. PBMCs, B-cell-depleted T cells, or T cells were the source of the cDNA or gDNA that made up the material.

Germline V lookup: CDR1 MNHNY, CDR2 SVGAGI (reference sequence). The CDR3 consists of 14 residues. Trimming left V 2 bases short and J 5 bases short, with 10 bases between. In the original processing: Scientists estimated how many nucleated cells there were by amplifying reference gene primers. The data were produced by immunoSEQ multiplex PCR, yet TCRdb's version contains in-frame clones alone and is incomplete. That table gives V, J and clone size, and the DNA gave D and trimming. The sample includes about 270,000 clones, more than 70% of them seen just once. The table lists this clone with a count of one.

The sequence was obtained from a woman aged 18-29 years with acute or convalescent COVID-19. The material sequenced was peripheral blood. The genes are TRBV6-6 and TRBJ1-5, with D hard to call. The CDR3: CASSYATVDQPQHF. CDR3 nucleotides: TGTGCCAGCAGTTACGCTACCGTGGATCAGCCCCAGCATTTT.